One and the same sample provided the 22 T cell receptor beta chains below, sequenced in a study of cytomegalovirus exposure and HLA in healthy donors. Here immunoSEQ multiplex PCR was the method, and the copy in TCRdb shows in-frame clones only, minus some. The data contain some 170,000 clones, approximately 88% of them singletons. The sample taken for sequencing was PBMCs. The receptors were gathered from a young man in good health and CMV-seropositive.

The chain employs TRBV11-2 and TRBJ1-2; 9 positions agree with TRBD1. Trimming cost V 5 bases and J 5 bases; bases outside gene matches: 6. Germline lookup yields CDR1 SGHAT and CDR2 FQNNGV. The CDR3 consists of 14 residues. The CDR3 sequence is CASSMGQGGYGYTF. CDR3 DNA: TGTGCCAGCAGCATGGGACAGGGCGGTTATGGCTACACCTTC.

This clone was seen a handful of times. This chain links TRBV7-8 with TRBJ2-5; a weak D match, TRBD2 (5 bases). The CDR3 has 16 amino acids. The V gene lost 1 base and the J gene lost 6 bases, with 18 bases spanning the gap. In germline, CDR1 is SGHVS, CDR2 FQNEAQ. CDR3 bases: TGTGCCAGCAGCTTAGTTCAGAGAGGGCCATTAAAGACCCAGTACTTC. As protein: CASSLVQRGPLKTQYF.

This chain links TRBV6-1 with TRBJ2-3, with D possibly TRBD1 on 6 matching bases. The CDR3 consists of 15 residues. Trimming stripped 3 bases from V and 2 bases from J, with 12 bases between. Germline V CDR1 and CDR2: MNHNS, SASEGT. Written as DNA, the CDR3 is TGTGCCAGCAGTGATGATGACAGGTCCACAGATACGCAGTATTTT. Translation: CASSDDDRSTDTQYF.

The chain uses TRBV6-5 and TRBJ2-5, with TRBD1 identical over 8 bases. Per germline, CDR1 MNHEY and CDR2 SVGAGI. The CDR3 runs to 14 residues. With 5 bases clipped from V and 4 bases from J, the junction kept 6 bases outside the gene matches. CDR3 nucleotide sequence: TGTGCCAGCAGTAACGGACAGGGTTTAGAGACCCAGTACTTC. It specifies CASSNGQGLETQYF.

The V call is TRBV7-3, the J call TRBJ1-1, with TRBD1 matching 7 bases. The CDR3 has 14 amino acids. Germline V CDR1 and CDR2: SGHTA, FQGTGA. The ends lost 5 bases at V and 4 bases at J; junction bases unmatched: 7. The CDR3 reads CASSLGRGSTEAFF. CDR3 nucleotide sequence: TGTGCCAGCAGCCTAGGCAGGGGGAGCACTGAAGCTTTCTTT.

The chain has TRBV6-6 and TRBJ1-5; D is perhaps TRBD1 (6 bases). With 2 bases removed from V and 7 bases from J, the gap between germline ends came to 15 bases. The germline gives CDR1 MNHNY, CDR2 SVGAGI (reference sequence). CDR3 length equals 15 residues. The CDR3 loop reads CASSYPNREGQPQHF. The DNA of the CDR3 is TGTGCCAGCAGTTACCCTAACAGGGAAGGCCAGCCCCAGCATTTT.

This clone was seen a few times. V and J are TRBV7-2 and TRBJ1-1, with D tentatively TRBD1 (6 bases). CDR3 size: 11 residues. Trimming took 5 bases from V and 12 from J, leaving 13 bases between them. Germline lookup yields CDR1 SGHTA and CDR2 FQGNSA. The CDR3 DNA reads TGTGCCAGCAGCAACAGGGACCTGCCTTTCTTT. It yields the protein CASSNRDLPFF.

The V call is TRBV30, the J call TRBJ1-3; 7 bases are a match to TRBD1. Germline V gene lookup returns CDR1 GTSNPN and CDR2 SVGIG (reference sequence). This CDR3 has 14 residues. With V trimmed by 5 bases and J by 4 bases, 8 bases remained unmatched. CDR3 residues: CAWLRGLGGNTIYF. CDR3 nucleotide sequence: TGTGCCTGGCTGAGGGGGCTCGGAGGAAACACCATATATTTT.

This chain links TRBV27 with TRBJ2-7; 10 bases agree with TRBD1. The CDR3 totals 14 residues. Germline-derived CDR1 and CDR2 are MNHEY and SMNVEV (reference sequence). Trimming removed 5 bases from V and 3 bases from J; junction bases left unmatched: 4. CDR3 sequence (DNA): TGTGCCAGCAGTATACGGACAGGGGGCTACGAGCAGTACTTC. Its translation: CASSIRTGGYEQYF.

This clone appeared once. The chain recombines TRBV9 with TRBJ2-7; the match to TRBD1 covers 10 bases. Germline V gene data show CDR1 as SGDLS and CDR2 as YYNGEE. The CDR3 length is 16 residues. Trimming at V came to 3 bases and at J to 1 base, leaving 7 bases not matched to a gene. The CDR3 nucleotides are TGTGCCAGCAGCGCTCCCGGGACAGGGGAATCCTACGAGCAGTACTTC. As protein: CASSAPGTGESYEQYF.

This sequence joins TRBV2 and TRBJ2-1, with 7 positions matching TRBD2. Germline CDR1 and CDR2: SNHLY and FYNNEI. The V gene end was trimmed by 6 bases and the J gene end by 6 bases; junction bases not matched to a gene: 11. The CDR3 extends over 15 amino acids. The DNA for the CDR3 is TGTGCCAGCAGGGCCCGAGCGGGGCCCCCCAATGAGCAGTTCTTC. It yields the protein CASRARAGPPNEQFF.

The V call is TRBV28, the J call TRBJ2-1; 7 bases fit TRBD1. This CDR3 contains 13 residues. J was trimmed by 5 bases and V by 9 bases; bases with no gene match: 7. The V gene's germline CDR1 is MDHEN and CDR2 SYDVKM. CDR3 residues: CASLPGQNNEQFF. The CDR3 DNA sequence: TGTGCCAGTTTACCGGGACAGAACAATGAGCAGTTCTTC. Drawing the rest from reference TRBV28 and TRBJ2-1, the complete variable domain is DVKVTQSSRYLVKRTGEKVFLECVQDMDHENMFWYRQDPGLGLRLIYFSYDVKMKEKGDIPEGYSVSREKKERFSLILESASTNQTSMYLCASLPGQNNEQFFGPGTRLTVL.

V and J are TRBV28 and TRBJ1-2, with D perhaps TRBD1 (6 bases). Germline lookup yields CDR1 MDHEN and CDR2 SYDVKM. V lost 6 bases to trimming and J lost 4 bases, with 15 bases between them. The CDR3 is 14 residues long. CDR3 sequence: CASRLTGGIYGYTF. CDR3 coding DNA: TGTGCCAGCAGGCTGACAGGCGGCATCTATGGCTACACCTTC.

V usage is TRBV28 and J usage is TRBJ1-1; D is unclear. Trimming removed 2 bases from V and 1 base from J, with 5 bases in between. Germline values: CDR1 MDHEN, CDR2 SYDVKM. The CDR3 is 13 residues long. The CDR3 sequence: CASSLPRNTEAFF. Here the CDR3 DNA reads TGTGCCAGCAGTTTACCCAGGAACACTGAAGCTTTCTTT.

The chain recombines TRBV29-1 with TRBJ2-3; 7 bases align to TRBD2. CDR1 is SQVTM and CDR2 is ANQGSEA in the germline V gene. The V segment lost 7 bases and the J segment 4 bases; nucleotides outside the gene matches: 5. CDR3 length: 12 amino acids. The CDR3 reads CSAAGDSDTQYF. The CDR3 nucleotides read TGCAGCGCCGCGGGGGATTCAGATACGCAGTATTTT.

The DNA for the CDR3 is TGTGCCAGCAGCGCACAAGGACACGGCACAGATACGCAGTATTTT. Encoded protein: CASSAQGHGTDTQYF. The genes are TRBV11-3 and TRBJ2-3; D may be TRBD1 (5 bases). The germline V gene has CDR1 SGHNT and CDR2 YENEEA. V lost 5 bases to trimming and J lost 1 base, with 13 bases between them. The CDR3 consists of 15 residues.

The J gene is TRBJ2-1, the V gene TRBV29-1, with TRBD2 identical over 8 bases. Germline V lookup: CDR1 SQVTM, CDR2 ANQGSEA. There are 14 residues in the CDR3. J gave up 6 bases and V 8 bases, and 12 bases lay outside the gene matches. The CDR3 DNA sequence: TGCAGCACCTCCGGGACTAGTACCAGCAATGAGCAGTTCTTC. Amino acids: CSTSGTSTSNEQFF.

The chain has TRBV9 and TRBJ2-3; TRBD1 matches 9 bases. V gave up 3 bases and J gave up 6 bases; unmatched junction bases: 8. Per germline, CDR1 SGDLS and CDR2 YYNGEE. The CDR3 sequence is 15 residues long. The CDR3: CASSADRGVSDTQYF. CDR3 DNA sequence: TGTGCCAGCAGCGCGGACAGGGGAGTTTCTGATACGCAGTATTTT.

V and J are TRBV6-1 and TRBJ2-1; 7 bases align to TRBD2. V was pared by 4 bases and J by 0 bases, with 6 bases of the junction left unmatched. Germline V lookup: CDR1 MNHNS, CDR2 SASEGT. CDR3 size: 16 residues. CDR3 sequence reads: CASSGGGVHSYNEQFF. For the CDR3, the DNA is TGTGCCAGCAGTGGGGGAGGGGTACACTCCTACAATGAGCAGTTCTTC.

The J gene is TRBJ2-2, the V gene TRBV11-2, with 7 nucleotides matching TRBD2. Germline V gene sequence: CDR1 SGHAT, CDR2 FQNNGV. This CDR3 has 16 amino acids. With 8 bases clipped from V and 9 bases from J, the junction kept 18 bases outside the gene matches. The CDR3 DNA follows: TGTGCCAGCCGATCCTACTCGGGACTACTGTCGAGGGAGCTGTTTTTT. Translated, it gives CASRSYSGLLSRELFF.

The chain is built from TRBV28 and TRBJ1-6, with TRBD1 matching 11 bases. Germline values: CDR1 MDHEN, CDR2 SYDVKM. This CDR3 is built from 16 residues. Trimming took 5 bases from V and 9 from J; bases not matched to a gene: 9. The CDR3 bases are TGTGCCAGCAGTGGGACAGGGGGTAGGTATGGTTCACCCCTCCACTTT. Protein product: CASSGTGGRYGSPLHF.

This clone was recorded only once. The chain has TRBV2 and TRBJ2-1; no firm D call. Trimming left V 3 bases short and J 4 bases short, with 7 bases between. Per the germline V gene, CDR1 is SNHLY and CDR2 is FYNNEI. The CDR3 totals 13 residues. The CDR3 DNA sequence: TGTGCCAGCAGTGACGTGCGGTACAATGAGCAGTTCTTC. It codes for CASSDVRYNEQFF.